Following are 31 T cell receptor beta chains from one sample sequenced in a study of CXCR3-negative and CXCR3-positive naive CD8 T cells. UMI-labeled 5' RACE yielded the TRB cDNA libraries. TCRdb re-called the 5' RACE reads and gives one entry per CDR3 protein, without DNA. The specimen's table records more than 45,000 distinct CDR3 sequences. The sample consisted of memory CD8+ T cells from blood. These receptors were collected from a human donor in good health. Some clones in this sample may be carry-over from other donors' samples.

The V gene is TRBV5-1, the J gene TRBJ2-7; TCRdb outputs TRBD1, but without DNA this stays unchecked. CDR3 length: 14 amino acids. CDR1 is SGHRS, CDR2 YFSETQ, per germline. The CDR3: CASSLGQGFNEQYF.

V is TRBV5-6 and J is TRBJ2-1; checking the TCRdb D call of TRBD1 is not possible without DNA. The CDR3 covers 15 residues. CDR1 is SGHDT and CDR2 is YYEEEE in the germline V gene. This CDR3 is CASSSNRGGYNEQFF. Full variable domain (remainder filled in from reference TRBV5-6 and TRBJ2-1): DAGVTQSPTHLIKTRGQQVTLRCSPKSGHDTVSWYQQALGQGPQFIFQYYEEEERQRGNFPDRFSGHQFPNYSSELNVNALLLGDSALYLCASSSNRGGYNEQFFGPGTRLTVL.

The CDR3 region is CASSLMNPTYNEQFF. This chain uses TRBV3-1 with TRBJ2-1. The length of the CDR3 is 15 residues. In germline, CDR1 is LGHDT, CDR2 YNNKEL (reference sequence).

The J gene is TRBJ1-1, the V gene TRBV18. CDR1 KGHSH and CDR2 LQKENI come from the germline V gene. This CDR3 has 15 amino acids. The CDR3 here is CASSPQGAMNTEAFF.

The chain links TRBV29-1 to TRBJ2-7; the TCRdb D gene call, TRBD1, has no DNA to confirm it. The CDR3 loop spans 16 amino acids. CDR1 and CDR2 (germline): SQVTM, ANQGSEA. The CDR3 here is CSVKTPGQGSSYEQYF.

The chain combines TRBV7-2 with TRBJ2-2. The CDR3 extends over 16 amino acids. Germline CDR1 SGHTA, CDR2 FQGNSA. The CDR3 is CASSLVLLRHLGELFF.

Considering frequency, this clonotype is medium-sized. This chain joins TRBV12-3 or TRBV12-4 and TRBJ2-7; TCRdb's assignment of TRBD1 cannot be checked, as there is no DNA. The CDR3 is made up of 13 amino acids. The CDR3 is CASSRQVSYEQYF.

The chain carries TRBV19 and TRBJ1-2. Germline V gives CDR1 LNHDA, CDR2 SQIVND (reference sequence). The CDR3 has 14 residues. The CDR3 is CASSISTGPRGYTF.

V gene TRBV29-1 combines with J gene TRBJ2-7; TCRdb lists TRBD2, though no DNA is available to test this call. The CDR3 is 13 residues long. Germline V gene sequence: CDR1 SQVTM, CDR2 ANQGSEA. The CDR3 here is CSVGTAVEGEQYF.

This chain connects TRBV29-1 to TRBJ2-1; the TRBD2 assignment by TCRdb is unverifiable without DNA. The CDR3 is 15 amino acids. CDR1 and CDR2 (germline): SQVTM, ANQGSEA. The CDR3 reads CSVDGLAGGEDEQFF.

The chain couples TRBV28 to TRBJ2-2; lacking DNA, the TRBD1 call made by TCRdb goes unchecked. Germline loops: CDR1 MDHEN, CDR2 SYDVKM. This CDR3 is 15 amino acids long. CDR3 region: CASSSNRVYTGELFF.

The chain couples TRBV28 to TRBJ1-5. The CDR3 has 15 amino acids. Germline CDR1 MDHEN, CDR2 SYDVKM. The CDR3 reads CASSWEGAGNQPQHF.

The chain's CDR3 is CASSFWTGAQTQYF. This chain connects TRBV28 to TRBJ2-5; TCRdb calls TRBD1, which cannot be checked without DNA. The CDR3 sequence is 14 residues long. The V gene's germline CDR1 is MDHEN and CDR2 SYDVKM.

CDR3 region: CASSQTGDPWHEQFF. The J gene is TRBJ2-1, the V gene TRBV14; TCRdb calls TRBD1, which cannot be checked without DNA. The CDR3 length is 15 residues. Germline CDR1 SGHDN, CDR2 FVKESK.

This chain links TRBV6-2 or TRBV6-3 with TRBJ2-3; TCRdb proposes TRBD2, but this gene call is untestable without DNA. This CDR3 is 11 amino acids long. Germline CDR1 MNHEY, CDR2 SVGEGT. The CDR3 here is CATEGRNTQYF.

The chain couples TRBV28 to TRBJ2-7; the TCRdb D gene call, TRBD1, has no DNA to confirm it. Germline loops: CDR1 MDHEN, CDR2 SYDVKM. The CDR3 runs 11 residues. CDR3 amino acids: CASSPLGEQYF.

The rearrangement joins TRBV4-3 to TRBJ2-7; with no DNA, the TCRdb D assignment of TRBD2 cannot be verified. This CDR3 region has 14 residues. CDR1 is LGHNA, CDR2 YSLEER, per germline. CDR3 amino acids: CASSQDILAGEQYF.

The J gene is TRBJ2-7, the V gene TRBV29-1; TCRdb names TRBD1, which stays unverified in the absence of DNA. Germline CDR1 reads SQVTM; CDR2 reads ANQGSEA. The CDR3 runs to 12 residues. CDR3: CSASGGLLEQYF.

The chain is built from TRBV4-3 and TRBJ1-1; no DNA is available, so the TRBD1 call from TCRdb remains unchecked. The CDR3 has 15 residues. Germline loops: CDR1 LGHNA, CDR2 YSLEER. The chain's CDR3 is CASSQAGTVNTEAFF.

The rearrangement links TRBV6-2 or TRBV6-3 to TRBJ2-2; the TCRdb D gene call, TRBD1, has no DNA to confirm it. The germline gives CDR1 MNHEY, CDR2 SVGEGT. CDR3 length: 15 residues. CDR3 sequence: CASSETGLPTGELFF.

CDR3 loop: CASSPSGRNPETQYF. J is TRBJ2-5 and V is TRBV28; TCRdb's D call, TRBD2, is unchecked because there is no DNA. Germline V gene lookup returns CDR1 MDHEN and CDR2 SYDVKM. The CDR3 sequence is 15 residues long.

CDR3 sequence: CASSSPGVMDTEAFF. This sequence joins TRBV6-2 or TRBV6-3 and TRBJ1-1; TCRdb's D call, TRBD1, is unchecked because there is no DNA. The germline gives CDR1 MNHEY, CDR2 SVGEGT. CDR3 length: 15 amino acids.

The chain combines TRBV7-6 with TRBJ1-1. The CDR3 extends over 15 amino acids. Germline V CDR1 and CDR2: SGHVS, FNYEAQ. This CDR3 is CASSLEPTPNTEAFF.

V and J are TRBV6-4 and TRBJ1-6. CDR1 MRHNA and CDR2 SNTAGT come from the germline V gene. The CDR3 runs to 14 residues. CDR3 loop: CASSVSSDNSPLHF.

The J gene is TRBJ1-2, the V gene TRBV7-8. The CDR3 is made up of 17 amino acids. CDR1 and CDR2 (germline): SGHVS, FQNEAQ. The CDR3 loop is CASSLGYAQDSNYGYTF. The variable domain in full, completed from reference TRBV7-8 and TRBJ1-2, reads GAGVSQSPRYKVAKRGQDVALRCDPISGHVSLFWYQQALGQGPEFLTYFQNEAQLDKSGLPSDRFFAERPEGSVSTLKIQRTQQEDSAVYLCASSLGYAQDSNYGYTFGSGTRLTVV.

The chain uses TRBV20-1 and TRBJ2-7. This CDR3 spans 13 amino acids. The V gene's germline CDR1 is DFQATT and CDR2 SNEGSKA (reference sequence). CDR3 amino acids: CSASVTYSYEQYF.

The V call is TRBV7-9, the J call TRBJ1-5; TCRdb's D call of TRBD1 is untestable without DNA. The CDR3 is 14 residues long. Germline CDR1 is SEHNR and CDR2 is FQNEAQ (reference sequence). Here the CDR3 reads CASSSGQGDQPQHF. Based on the CDR3 plus reference TRBV7-9 and TRBJ1-5, the full variable domain is DTGVSQNPRHKITKRGQNVTFRCDPISEHNRLYWYRQTLGQGPEFLTYFQNEAQLEKSRLLSDRFSAERPKGSFSTLEIQRTEQGDSAMYLCASSSGQGDQPQHFGDGTRLSIL.

The chain carries TRBV20-1 and TRBJ2-7; the TCRdb D gene call, TRBD1, has no DNA to confirm it. There are 15 residues in the CDR3. Germline values: CDR1 DFQATT, CDR2 SNEGSKA (reference sequence). The chain's CDR3 is CSANEGRGFYYEQYF.

This chain links TRBV28 with TRBJ2-1; TCRdb's D call, TRBD1, is unchecked because there is no DNA. The CDR3 is 16 residues long. Germline values: CDR1 MDHEN, CDR2 SYDVKM. The CDR3 here is CASSFLRGALYNEQFF.

V usage is TRBV6-4 and J usage is TRBJ2-3. Per the germline V gene, CDR1 is MRHNA and CDR2 is SNTAGT. This CDR3 contains 14 residues. CDR3 sequence: CASSPRGDTDTQYF.

The rearrangement uses TRBV13 and TRBJ2-7; TCRdb indicates TRBD2, and absent DNA this call remains unverified. Germline lookup yields CDR1 PRHDT and CDR2 FYEKMQ (reference sequence). The CDR3 loop spans 15 amino acids. CDR3 sequence reads: CASSPPGLETYEQYF.